What follows describes a single T cell receptor (beta chain). This clonotype was seen a single time. This receptor's antigen is unknown. Base qualities are not at hand, and no much larger clone is one base apart. One read alone provides weak support. Stable Graves' hyperthyroidism was defined as the absence of progression to ophthalmopathy over 18 months of follow-up. Hyperthyroidism patients were newly diagnosed, had a disease duration of under 2 months, and were aged 18 to 65 years. Any patient with an uncontrolled infection, another autoimmune disease, pregnancy or lactation was excluded. Diagnoses relied on clinical symptoms, serum thyroxine and TRAb, thyroid ultrasound and orbital computed tomography. Total RNA was extracted with Trizol reagent, and quality was checked on an Agilent 2100 Bioanalyzer. The data belong to a study of T cells in Graves' hyperthyroidism and ophthalmopathy (dated by TCRdb to about 2019). As for the study more broadly: A discovery cohort of 95 to 100 patients, 43 with Graves' ophthalmopathy and approximately 55 with stable Graves' hyperthyroidism, was used to find distinguishing TCR V-J signatures. The 100 discovery patients were randomly split 7:3 into training and test sets. After sampling, hyperthyroidism patients received methimazole starting at 30 mg daily, and ophthalmopathy patients received high-dose intravenous methylprednisolone. The paper describes TCR Vbeta CDR3 sequencing of roughly 130 peripheral blood samples, made up of under 50 ophthalmopathy patients, some 76 hyperthyroidism patients and 17 progressor patients. Thyroid tissue and blood T-cell repertoires from several Graves' hyperthyroidism patients were also compared in the study. An independent validation cohort of 18 to 20 hyperthyroidism patients and more than 15 patients who later progressed to ophthalmopathy tested prospective prediction of ophthalmopathy. What the study reported, not specific to this receptor: In validation, progression to ophthalmopathy was predicted by the model with roughly 71% sensitivity and 72% to 85% specificity, a median of roughly 6.4 months before onset. Most expanded thyroid clonotypes (frequency above 0.001) were also detected in blood, suggesting blood repertoires may reflect thyroid immune responses. A 13 V-J signature model separated ophthalmopathy from stable hyperthyroidism, with over 85% sensitivity and just under 84% specificity in cross-validation and 80%/75% in testing. No statistical method was used to set the sample size in advance, and investigators knew the group allocation.

The TCR beta CDR3 regions were amplified from RNA transcripts. The first round of RT-PCR for the TCR CDR3 was performed with the HTBI primer set and the Qiagen OneStep RT-PCR kit. Libraries were constructed in a second round of multiplex PCR, after which size selection and purification were carried out. Paired-end sequencing of the libraries was performed with 100 bp reads on an Illumina HiSeq2000. The authors' pipeline ran thus. SOAPnuke was used to process the raw data, throwing out any read that contained adapters or uncalled bases, had a mean Phred below 15, or lacked an exact constant-primer or identifier match. High-quality paired reads were merged using COPE v1.2.5, and each unique nucleotide sequence was defined as a clonotype. Clonotypes were aligned to IMGT TRBV, TRBD and TRBJ reference segments using MiTCR v1.1. The analysis was restricted to V-J combinations with a frequency above 0.0001, which together covered roughly 99% of the repertoires. The TCS score was defined as F50 (clonal expansion) divided by E x V (chaos), with BLOSUM62-based TCRdist calculated between CDR3 peptides within each V-J. Welch's t-statistics and random forest reduced 514 V-J features to 13, which were used in a naive Bayes classifier (R e1071). The similarity between thyroid and blood repertoires was quantified using the Morisita-Horn index. TCRdb reran the public reads through fastp at Q25 and MiXCR, keeping productive beta chains. All rows with the same CDR3 protein become a single entry with the most common DNA and genes. The V and J calls, along with clone size, are taken from TCRdb and not from the paper's own processing. Here the sample has about 540,000 distinct CDR3 sequences; roughly 50% occur a single time. Jointly, the top ten make up around 7.7% of the sample.

The CDR3 holds 14 amino acids from the cysteine to the phenylalanine. Only the CDR3 DNA stays, 42 bases, in frame from base 1. Clipping removes 5 bases from V and 5 bases from J, with 6 as the unmatched junction base count. Based on the germline V gene, the CDR1 and CDR2 sequences are SNHLY and FYNNEI. The rearranged chain carries TRBV2 and TRBJ2-5; a stretch of 9 junction bases matches TRBD1. The material sequenced was peripheral blood or thyroid tissue (not recorded which). The receptor comes from a woman between 18 and 30 years old with Graves' hyperthyroidism. The CDR3 region has the sequence CASSLGQGTETQYF. The DNA reads as follows: TGTGCCAGCAGTCTAGGACAGGGGACGGAGACCCAGTACTTC.